Shown below are 3 T cell receptor beta chains from a single sample sequenced in a study of T cells in Graves' hyperthyroidism and ophthalmopathy. There were TCR beta CDR3 regions amplified from RNA transcripts. TCR CDR3 underwent first-round RT-PCR with the HTBI primer set. TCRdb re-analysed the multiplex PCR reads in MiXCR, keeping a single row per CDR3 protein. This repertoire shows around 700,000 distinct CDR3 sequences, approximately 18% found once; its top ten account for roughly a sixth. The specimen was blood. These TCRs come from a woman aged 50 to 65 with Graves' hyperthyroidism that later progressed to Graves' ophthalmopathy.

This clonotype was recorded at least ten times. V gene TRBV15 combines with J gene TRBJ1-4; D is uncertain. The V end was cut by 0 bases, the J end by 2 bases, with 7 bases between. Per the germline V gene, CDR1 is LNHNV and CDR2 is YYDKDF (reference sequence). This CDR3 comprises 15 residues. For the CDR3, the DNA is TGTGCCACCAGCAGAGACGGGAGGACTAATGAAAAACTGTTTTTT. Its protein product is CATSRDGRTNEKLFF.

This clonotype was seen more than once but under ten times. The chain is built from TRBV2 and TRBJ1-5, with a weak D call TRBD1 (5 bases). The CDR3 length is 14 residues. The germline gives CDR1 SNHLY, CDR2 FYNNEI. V was shortened by 6 bases and J by 4 bases, with 13 bases between the two germline ends. The CDR3 sequence is CASSPGARNQPQHF. The CDR3 bases are TGTGCCAGCAGCCCCGGGGCCAGGAATCAGCCCCAGCATTTT.

This clonotype was seen a handful of times. The CDR3 DNA follows: TGTGCTAGTGGTTTGGTTATGGGACAGGGGCTCAACGAAAAACTGTTTTTT. This translates into CASGLVMGQGLNEKLFF. The chain uses TRBV12-5 and TRBJ1-4; the match to TRBD1 covers 10 bases. The J segment lost 8 bases and the V segment lost 0 bases, leaving 9 bases of the junction unmatched. CDR3 length: 17 residues. In germline, CDR1 is LGHNT, CDR2 FRNRAP.